These 2 T cell receptor beta chains came from one sample sequenced in a study of cytomegalovirus exposure and HLA in healthy donors. The PCR employed 60 Vbeta primers together with 13 Jbeta primers. Clones were sequenced by immunoSEQ multiplex PCR, and TCRdb holds only the in-frame ones, with some missing. The sample yields 150,000 or so clones, more than 60% seen once. Input material: PBMCs. The origin of the receptors is a man aged 40-55 years in good health and CMV-seronegative.

The CDR3 sequence is CASSLVPPNTEAFF. The CDR3 DNA is TGCGCCAGCAGCTTGGTCCCTCCCAACACTGAAGCTTTCTTT. The genes are TRBV5-1 and TRBJ1-1; D call uncertain. V lost 0 bases to trimming and J lost 2 bases, with 8 bases between them. Germline CDR1 and CDR2: SGHRS and YFSETQ. This CDR3 contains 14 residues.

The rearrangement links TRBV7-3 to TRBJ2-7, with a weak D call TRBD2 (7 bases). The CDR3 extends over 14 amino acids. V was cut by 2 bases and J by 6 bases, with 14 bases left in between. CDR1 and CDR2 (germline): SGHTA, FQGTGA. CDR3 residues: CASSLVGGAAEQYF. The CDR3, as DNA: TGTGCCAGCAGCTTAGTTGGGGGGGCAGCCGAGCAGTACTTC.